This T cell receptor (beta chain) was retrieved from a study of blood T cells in healthy people across ages. The CDR3 is 15 amino acids. Germline loops: CDR1 MGHRA, CDR2 YSYEKL. V was shortened by 2 bases and J by 2 bases, with 10 bases between the two germline ends. Combining a sample-barcoded 5' primer with a J-beta primer mix, a second PCR ran for roughly 7 to 11 cycles. TCRdb analysed the 5' RACE reads with MiXCR anew, one entry per CDR3 protein. Altogether 800,000 to 950,000 distinct CDR3 sequences are present, around 36% being singletons, with the ten largest covering 10% to 15%. This sequence was found in a man between 18 and 29 years old in good health. This chain uses TRBV4-1 with TRBJ1-5, with a tentative D call TRBD1 (6 bases). The source material was blood. Here the CDR3 reads CASSQNTGRNQPQHF. The CDR3 DNA reads TGCGCCAGCAGCCAAAACACAGGGCGCAATCAGCCCCAGCATTTT.